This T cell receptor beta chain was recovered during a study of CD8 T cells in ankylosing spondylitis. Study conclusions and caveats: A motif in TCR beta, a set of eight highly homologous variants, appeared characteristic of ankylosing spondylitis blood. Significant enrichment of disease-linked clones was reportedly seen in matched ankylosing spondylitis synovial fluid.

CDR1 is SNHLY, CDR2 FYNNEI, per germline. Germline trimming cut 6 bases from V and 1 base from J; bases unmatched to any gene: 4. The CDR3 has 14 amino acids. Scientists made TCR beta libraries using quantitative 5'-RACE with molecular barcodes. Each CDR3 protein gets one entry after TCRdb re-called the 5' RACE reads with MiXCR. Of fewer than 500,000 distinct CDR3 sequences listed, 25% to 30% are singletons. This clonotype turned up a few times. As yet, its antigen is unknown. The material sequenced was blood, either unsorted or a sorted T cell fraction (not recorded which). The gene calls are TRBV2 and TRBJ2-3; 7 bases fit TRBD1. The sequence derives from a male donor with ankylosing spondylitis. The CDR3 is CASRYDRGTDTQYF. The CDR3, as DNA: TGTGCCAGCAGATACGACAGGGGCACAGATACGCAGTATTTT.